This entry features one TCR beta chain sequence. The antigen it binds to is not known. No base qualities exist here, and no much larger clone lies one base off it. This entry comes from a study of blood T cells in healthy people across ages (dated by TCRdb to 2013 to 2016). Regarding the research as a whole: In model experiments, roughly one uniquely barcoded TCR beta cDNA molecule per two T cells was captured by template switching. The study measured age-related changes in TCR beta repertoire diversity using deep sequencing normalized with unique cDNA molecular identifiers. Donors were grouped into four age groups: young (average roughly 15 years), middle-aged (over 35), aged (approximately 58) and long-lived (approximately 78). Donors of different ages were randomly distributed across sequencing lanes to avoid experimental bias. Two additional independent replicas of 1 million unique cDNA reads from the same blood draw were analyzed for two donors (one aged 18 to 30 and one aged 80 or older). Findings and caveats that apply to the study as a whole: A strong correlation was found between observed TCR beta diversity and the percentage of naive T cells measured by flow cytometry. Bulk unsorted PBMC profiling prevented conclusive comparison of naive and antigen-experienced compartments. Compared with the aged group, the long-lived group had more naive CD4+ T cells, fewer expanded clones and increased TCR diversity, suggesting age selection. The CMV infection status of donors was not known, potentially confounding age-related changes in expanded clonotypes. Estimates of total diversity from one million sequenced T cells were regarded as lower bounds and underestimates. Observed TCR beta diversity per million T cells fell roughly linearly with age, and a significant reduction was already apparent by age about 38.

Taken from cysteine to phenylalanine, the CDR3 has 12 residues. The CDR3 DNA has 36 bases and is translated from base 1. The junction shows trimming of 8 bases on V and 1 base on J, plus 6 bases between the germline ends. The germline V gene (reference sequence) specifies MNHNY as CDR1 and SVGAGI as CDR2. Systemically healthy Caucasian individuals from Russia, approximately 39 in total and aged about 6 to 100 years, were included as donors. Each donor gave around 9.9 milliliters of peripheral blood, collected into EDTA-treated Vacutainer tubes. Ficoll-Paque density-gradient centrifugation was used to isolate PBMCs, with at least 6.5 million per sample. Trizol reagent was used to extract total RNA from PBMCs, with at least 5 micrograms per sample. For every donor, an aliquot of PBMCs went through flow cytometry to measure the percentages of naive CD45RAhigh/CD27high T cells. Libraries were prepared through 5' RACE. Sequencing was performed on an Illumina HiSeq 2500. A second roughly 6 to 11 cycle PCR used a sample-barcoded 5' primer and a J-beta primer mix. A unique molecular identifier was introduced onto each TCR beta cDNA molecule by a template-switch 5' adaptor carrying 12 random nucleotides. Each sample yielded at least 2.5 million CDR3-containing paired-end reads. First-strand cDNA synthesis was performed from all RNA using the Mint cDNA synthesis kit, with priming by a TRBC-specific oligonucleotide. Following uracil-DNA glycosylase treatment, all cDNA underwent a first 18-cycle PCR with the universal primers M1SS and BC2_uni_R. The authors processed their data as follows. For normalization, 1 million high-quality reads, each with a distinct molecular identifier, were randomly selected from each sample. Reads sharing molecular identifiers were discarded rather than binned into consensus sequences. MiTCR, with a Q25 quality threshold and the strictest error-elimination algorithm, was used for CDR3 identification, clonotype clustering and error correction. A nonparametric unseen species model with Euler transformation was used to estimate lower-bound total TCR beta diversity. Starting from the raw public reads, TCRdb applied fastp trimming at Q25, assembled clones with MiXCR and retained in-frame beta chains. Duplicate CDR3 protein sequences are folded into a single record with the most common DNA and genes. What appears here as the V and J calls and clone size reflects TCRdb's work, not the paper's. The sample has hundreds of thousands of distinct CDR3 sequences on record, over 40% of them singletons. Together, the top ten hold approximately 15% of the sample.

What was sequenced was blood. The sequence came from an elderly woman in good health. The rearrangement joined TRBV6-6 to TRBJ1-5, with the D gene not confidently named. At the DNA level, the sequence is TGTGCCAGCGGTAGCAGCAATCAGCCCCAGCATTTT. It specifies CASGSSNQPQHF.